Each of the 25 T cell receptor beta chains below was sequenced from the same sample in a study of cytomegalovirus exposure and HLA in healthy donors. Sequencing was performed with immunoSEQ multiplex PCR; in TCRdb, only in-frame clones are kept and a portion is missing. The data show 110,000 to 150,000 clones, approximately 86% seen once. The sample consisted of PBMCs. The origin of the receptors is a woman between 18 and 29 years old in good health and CMV-seropositive.

The chain carries TRBV28 and TRBJ1-3; D gene ambiguous. Germline V CDR1 and CDR2: MDHEN, SYDVKM. V dropped 7 bases and J dropped 0 bases, with 10 bases sitting between them. The CDR3 covers 14 residues. CDR3 coding DNA: TGTGCCAGCATCCCGGGTCCCTCTGGAAACACCATATATTTT. It is translated as CASIPGPSGNTIYF.

The count of this clone is one. The CDR3 loop is CASTKTRDSHYEQYF. The CDR3 DNA sequence: TGTGCCAGCACAAAAACCCGGGACAGTCACTACGAGCAGTACTTC. The chain has TRBV28 and TRBJ2-7; 7 bases are a match to TRBD1. Looked up from germline, CDR1 is MDHEN and CDR2 is SYDVKM. V lost 7 bases to trimming and J lost 3 bases; unmatched junction nucleotides: 12. The CDR3 totals 15 residues.

The J gene is TRBJ2-7, the V gene TRBV27; 11 bases align to TRBD2. The CDR3 is 14 amino acids. V trimming: 5 bases; J trimming: 7 bases; junction bases outside the gene matches: 7. Germline V lookup: CDR1 MNHEY, CDR2 SMNVEV (reference sequence). In nucleotides, the CDR3 is TGTGCCAGCAGTGATAGCGGGAGGGTAGGAGAGCAGTACTTC. It is translated as CASSDSGRVGEQYF.

The chain employs TRBV2 and TRBJ1-6; unclear D gene. V gave up 4 bases and J gave up 7 bases, with 8 bases separating them. Germline V gene sequence: CDR1 SNHLY, CDR2 FYNNEI. CDR3 length: 13 amino acids. CDR3: CASSGTGNSPLHF. CDR3 coding DNA: TGTGCCAGCAGTGGGACGGGGAATTCACCCCTCCACTTT.

This clone was seen more than once but under ten times. The chain combines TRBV5-1 with TRBJ2-7, with 8 positions matching TRBD2. The CDR3 loop spans 14 amino acids. Germline V gene sequence: CDR1 SGHRS, CDR2 YFSETQ. J lost 3 bases, V lost 7 bases, and 9 bases had no gene match. The CDR3 is CASGGGGLIYEQYF. CDR3 bases: TGCGCCAGCGGAGGCGGGGGGCTAATCTACGAGCAGTACTTC.

This chain uses TRBV6-9 with TRBJ2-7, with D possibly being TRBD1 (6 bases). CDR3 size: 16 residues. The germline V gene encodes CDR1 MNHGY and CDR2 SVAAGI. With 2 bases removed from V and 1 base from J, the gap between germline ends came to 15 bases. The CDR3 spells CASSYPWGPDSYEQYF. The CDR3 DNA is TGTGCCAGCAGTTATCCCTGGGGGCCGGATTCCTACGAGCAGTACTTC.

This chain's CDR3 is CASSVGTSGAYEQYF. The CDR3, as DNA: TGTGCCAGCAGCGTAGGGACTAGCGGAGCCTACGAGCAGTACTTC. The rearrangement uses TRBV9 and TRBJ2-7; TRBD2 matches at 10 bases. V shed 0 bases and J 2 bases; nucleotides not matched to a gene: 2. Germline CDR1 SGDLS, CDR2 YYNGEE. This CDR3 has 15 amino acids.

This clone occurred a few times. The junction departs from germline at one end; a sequencing error may be responsible. The chain links TRBV2 to TRBJ2-3; TRBD2 agrees at 7 bases. Germline CDR1 and CDR2: SNHLY and FYNNEI. The CDR3 runs 13 residues. Here the CDR3 reads CASSVVTQTSVGF. The CDR3 DNA is TGTGCCAGCAGTGTCGTTACCCAAACTAGCGTTGGGTTT.

The chain has TRBV4-1 and TRBJ1-5, with TRBD1 identical over 9 bases. Germline CDR1 is MGHRA and CDR2 is YSYEKL. The length of the CDR3 is 16 residues. V lost 3 bases, J lost 5 bases, and 8 bases stayed unmatched. The CDR3 here is CASSQGGQGGHQPQHF. CDR3 nucleotides: TGCGCCAGCAGCCAGGGGGGACAGGGCGGACATCAGCCCCAGCATTTT.

The chain links TRBV10-3 to TRBJ1-1; TRBD1 is a possible D gene (6 bases). Germline CDR1 is ENHRY and CDR2 is SYGVKD. The CDR3 loop spans 15 amino acids. Trimming left V 10 bases short and J 0 bases short, with 18 bases between. The CDR3 here is CATVGEQGLNTEAFF. In DNA, the CDR3 is TGTGCCACCGTAGGGGAACAGGGATTGAACACTGAAGCTTTCTTT.

The DNA of the CDR3 is TGTGCCAGCAGCTCGAGCTCCTACGAGCAGTACTTC. Protein: CASSSSSYEQYF. This rearrangement joins TRBV7-9 to TRBJ2-7; D not certain. V shed 4 bases and J shed 0 bases, with 4 bases lying between them. This CDR3 comprises 12 residues. The germline CDR1 and CDR2 sequences are SEHNR and FQNEAQ (reference sequence).

The V call is TRBV30, the J call TRBJ1-5; D gene uncertain. The CDR3 runs 14 residues. V was trimmed by 0 bases and J by 4 bases, leaving 10 bases between them. The germline V gene has CDR1 GTSNPN and CDR2 SVGIG (reference sequence). DNA of the CDR3: TGTGCCTGGAGTGTAGGGCGGGCGAATCAGCCCCAGCATTTT. This translates into CAWSVGRANQPQHF.

The V and J genes are TRBV25-1 and TRBJ1-2, with TRBD1 matching 7 bases. The V gene end was trimmed by 4 bases and the J gene end by 6 bases; junction bases not matched to a gene: 5. CDR1 and CDR2 (germline): MGHDK, SYGVNS. The CDR3 has 13 amino acids. The CDR3 nucleotides read TGTGCCAGCAGTGCCCTAGGACAGGATGGCTACACCTTC. Its protein is CASSALGQDGYTF.

The chain carries TRBV9 and TRBJ2-7, with D possibly TRBD1 on 7 matching bases. The germline V gene encodes CDR1 SGDLS and CDR2 YYNGEE. The CDR3 sequence is 12 residues long. V lost 5 bases to trimming and J lost 6 bases, with 12 bases between them. CDR3 amino acids: CASSGGTVEQYF. CDR3 DNA sequence: TGTGCCAGCAGTGGCGGGACAGTCGAGCAGTACTTC.

The chain uses TRBV9 and TRBJ1-2; D possibly corresponds to TRBD1 (6 bases). The V gene's germline CDR1 is SGDLS and CDR2 YYNGEE. The V and J ends lost 0 bases and 7 bases respectively, with 19 bases between them. This CDR3 is 16 amino acids long. The CDR3 region is CASSVEIGQGYIGYTF. The CDR3 bases are TGTGCCAGCAGCGTAGAGATAGGGCAGGGGTATATTGGCTACACCTTC.

The CDR3 loop is CASSPSRDIDGYTF. The CDR3 DNA is TGTGCCAGCAGCCCATCCCGGGATATTGATGGCTACACCTTC. The chain is built from TRBV7-9 and TRBJ1-2; D is uncertain. In germline, CDR1 is SEHNR, CDR2 FQNEAQ (reference sequence). The CDR3 is 14 amino acids. Trimming cost V 5 bases and J 6 bases, with 16 bases left between them. Complete variable domain (other parts from reference TRBV7-9 and TRBJ1-2): DTGVSQNPRHKITKRGQNVTFRCDPISEHNRLYWYRQTLGQGPEFLTYFQNEAQLEKSRLLSDRFSAERPKGSFSTLEIQRTEQGDSAMYLCASSPSRDIDGYTFGSGTRLTVV.

This chain uses TRBV5-1 with TRBJ2-2, with 8 bases matching TRBD2. The ends lost 4 bases at V and 2 bases at J; junction bases unmatched: 4. The CDR3 is 15 amino acids. Germline V gene lookup returns CDR1 SGHRS and CDR2 YFSETQ. CDR3 bases: TGCGCCAGCAGCGTGGCGGGGGGAAACACCGGGGAGCTGTTTTTT. Amino acid sequence: CASSVAGGNTGELFF.

The chain combines TRBV18 with TRBJ1-1; 7 bases are a match to TRBD1. The V gene's germline CDR1 is KGHSH and CDR2 LQKENI. The CDR3 length is 16 residues. The trim removed 3 bases at V and 3 bases at J, leaving 10 bases unmatched. The CDR3 protein is CASSPRGQGPHTEAFF. CDR3 in DNA: TGTGCCAGCTCACCTAGGGGGCAGGGGCCTCACACTGAAGCTTTCTTT.

The chain uses TRBV5-6 and TRBJ2-7, with 9 bases that match TRBD1. After removal of 2 bases from V and 3 bases from J, the junction contained 9 bases not matched to a gene. Germline V CDR1 and CDR2: SGHDT, YYEEEE. This CDR3 region has 16 residues. The CDR3 nucleotides read TGTGCCAGCAGCTTCCGAGGGACAGGGTCGTACTACGAGCAGTACTTC. Residues: CASSFRGTGSYYEQYF.

The chain is built from TRBV7-3 and TRBJ2-3; D uncertain. The germline V gene encodes CDR1 SGHTA and CDR2 FQGTGA. The CDR3 covers 14 residues. V was trimmed by 5 bases and J by 4 bases, leaving 13 bases between them. The CDR3: CASSAQVTPDTQYF. The CDR3 bases are TGTGCCAGCAGCGCGCAGGTTACCCCAGATACGCAGTATTTT.

The chain couples TRBV6-1 to TRBJ1-3; D is undetermined. The V and J ends lost 3 bases and 5 bases respectively, with 14 bases between them. This CDR3 has 15 amino acids. The germline V gene encodes CDR1 MNHNS and CDR2 SASEGT. The CDR3 here is CASSDVGSERNTIYF. CDR3 DNA sequence: TGTGCCAGCAGTGATGTGGGCAGTGAAAGAAACACCATATATTTT.

CDR3 DNA sequence: TGTGCCACCTGGTTGGGAGGGGCGGCCTACGAGCAGTACTTC. Protein product: CATWLGGAAYEQYF. The chain couples TRBV6-6 to TRBJ2-7, with 7 bases matching TRBD2. CDR1 and CDR2 from the germline V gene are MNHNY and SVGAGI (reference sequence). The CDR3 runs to 14 residues. The ends lost 10 bases at V and 2 bases at J; junction bases unmatched: 11.

The chain recombines TRBV27 with TRBJ1-1; perhaps TRBD1 as D (6 bases). V lost 8 bases and J 0 bases, leaving 13 bases between the germline ends. This CDR3 is 14 amino acids long. Germline V gene lookup returns CDR1 MNHEY and CDR2 SMNVEV (reference sequence). In DNA form, the CDR3 reads TGTGCCAGCCGCTCTGGACAGTTGAACACTGAAGCTTTCTTT. Residues: CASRSGQLNTEAFF.

This chain links TRBV2 with TRBJ1-1, with D unresolved. This CDR3 contains 14 residues. V was cut by 4 bases and J by 1 base, with 10 bases left in between. Germline loops: CDR1 SNHLY, CDR2 FYNNEI. Here the CDR3 reads CASSVRLQNTEAFF. As DNA, the CDR3 is TGTGCCAGCAGTGTCCGATTACAGAACACTGAAGCTTTCTTT.

The V call is TRBV11-1, the J call TRBJ2-7; perhaps TRBD2 as D (5 bases). V was clipped by 3 bases and J by 3 bases, with 18 bases between them. Per the germline V gene, CDR1 is SGHAT and CDR2 is FQDESV (reference sequence). The CDR3 totals 16 residues. CDR3 nucleotide sequence: TGTGCCAGCAGCTTGGGTGGCGGGCCCTCCCGCTACGAGCAGTACTTC. Its translation is CASSLGGGPSRYEQYF.